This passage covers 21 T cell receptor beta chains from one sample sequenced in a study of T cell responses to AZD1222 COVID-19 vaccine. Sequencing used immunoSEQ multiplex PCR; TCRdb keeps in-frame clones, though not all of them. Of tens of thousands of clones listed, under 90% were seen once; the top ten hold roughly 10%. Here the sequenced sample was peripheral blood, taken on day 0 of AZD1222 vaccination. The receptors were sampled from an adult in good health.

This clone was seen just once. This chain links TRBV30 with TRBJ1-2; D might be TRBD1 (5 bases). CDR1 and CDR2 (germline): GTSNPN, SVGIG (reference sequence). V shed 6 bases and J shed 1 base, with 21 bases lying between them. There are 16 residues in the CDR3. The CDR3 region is CACQGSTYLLNYGYTF. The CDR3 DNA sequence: TGTGCCTGTCAGGGATCTACCTACTTACTTAACTATGGCTACACCTTC.

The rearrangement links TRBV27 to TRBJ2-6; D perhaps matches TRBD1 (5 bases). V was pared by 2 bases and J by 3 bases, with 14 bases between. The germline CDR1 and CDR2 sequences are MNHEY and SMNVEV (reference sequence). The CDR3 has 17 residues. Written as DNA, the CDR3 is TGTGCCAGCAGTTTACGTCGCCAGGGCCATGGGGCCAACGTCCTGACTTTC. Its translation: CASSLRRQGHGANVLTF.

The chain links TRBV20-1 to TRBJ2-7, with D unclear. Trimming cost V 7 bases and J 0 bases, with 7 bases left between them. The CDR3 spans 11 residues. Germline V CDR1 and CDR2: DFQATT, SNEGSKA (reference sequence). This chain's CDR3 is CSVRRSYEQYF. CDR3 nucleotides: TGCAGTGTTCGGCGCTCCTACGAGCAGTACTTC.

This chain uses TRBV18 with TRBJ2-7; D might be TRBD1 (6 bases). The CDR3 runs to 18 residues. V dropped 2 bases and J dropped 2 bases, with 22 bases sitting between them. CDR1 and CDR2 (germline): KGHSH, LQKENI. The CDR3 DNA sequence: TGTGCCAGCTCACCAGGTTCCCCGGTTGGACAGTCGGCCTACGAGCAGTACTTC. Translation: CASSPGSPVGQSAYEQYF.

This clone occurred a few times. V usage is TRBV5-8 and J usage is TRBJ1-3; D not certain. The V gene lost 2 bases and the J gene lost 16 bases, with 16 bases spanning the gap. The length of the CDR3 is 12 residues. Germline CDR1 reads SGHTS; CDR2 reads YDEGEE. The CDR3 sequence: CASSFGWLSWYF. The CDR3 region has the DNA TGTGCCAGCAGCTTCGGCTGGTTGAGTTGGTATTTT.

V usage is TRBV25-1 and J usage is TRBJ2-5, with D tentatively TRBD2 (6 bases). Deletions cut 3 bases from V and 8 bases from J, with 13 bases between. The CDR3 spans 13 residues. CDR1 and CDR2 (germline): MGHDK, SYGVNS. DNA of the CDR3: TGTGCCAGCAGTGATTCCGGGGGAGATACCCAGTACTTC. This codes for CASSDSGGDTQYF.

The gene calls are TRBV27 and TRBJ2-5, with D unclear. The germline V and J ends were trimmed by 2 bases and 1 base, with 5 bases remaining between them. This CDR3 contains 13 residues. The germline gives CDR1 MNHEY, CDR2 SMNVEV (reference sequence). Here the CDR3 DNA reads TGTGCCAGCAGTTTAGGAGTCCAAGAGACCCAGTACTTC. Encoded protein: CASSLGVQETQYF.

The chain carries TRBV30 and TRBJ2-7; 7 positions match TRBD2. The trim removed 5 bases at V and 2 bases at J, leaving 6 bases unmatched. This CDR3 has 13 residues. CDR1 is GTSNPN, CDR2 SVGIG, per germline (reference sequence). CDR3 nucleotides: TGTGCCTGGGGGCCTAGCGGAACCTACGAGCAGTACTTC. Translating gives CAWGPSGTYEQYF. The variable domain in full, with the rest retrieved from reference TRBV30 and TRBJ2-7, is SQTIHQWPATLVQPVGSPLSLECTVEGTSNPNLYWYRQAAGRGLQLLFYSVGIGQISSEVPQNLSASRPQDRQFILSSKKLLLSDSGFYLCAWGPSGTYEQYFGPGTRLTVT.

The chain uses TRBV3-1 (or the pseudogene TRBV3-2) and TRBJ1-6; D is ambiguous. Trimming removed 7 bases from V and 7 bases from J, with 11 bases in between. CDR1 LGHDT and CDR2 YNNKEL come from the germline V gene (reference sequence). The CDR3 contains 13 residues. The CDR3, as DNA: TGTGCCAGCACTCCGCAGCCCAATTCACCCCTCCACTTT. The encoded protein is CASTPQPNSPLHF.

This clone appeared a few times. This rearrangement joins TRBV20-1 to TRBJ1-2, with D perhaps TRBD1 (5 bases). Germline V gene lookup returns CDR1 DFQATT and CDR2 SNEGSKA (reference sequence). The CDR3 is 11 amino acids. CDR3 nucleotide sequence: TGCGGACCCGGCGGGGGTTATGGCTACACCTTC. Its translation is CGPGGGYGYTF.

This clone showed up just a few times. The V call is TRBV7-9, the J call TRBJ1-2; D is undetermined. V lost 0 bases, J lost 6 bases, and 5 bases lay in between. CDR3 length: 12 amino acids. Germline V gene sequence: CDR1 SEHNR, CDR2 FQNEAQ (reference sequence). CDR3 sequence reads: CASSLAFDGYTF. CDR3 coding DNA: TGTGCCAGCAGCTTAGCCTTTGATGGCTACACCTTC.

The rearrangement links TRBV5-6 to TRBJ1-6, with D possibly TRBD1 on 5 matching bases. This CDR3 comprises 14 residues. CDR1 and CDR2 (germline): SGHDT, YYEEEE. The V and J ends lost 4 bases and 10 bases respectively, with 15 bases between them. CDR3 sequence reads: CASSQGLSGSPLHF. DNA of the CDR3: TGTGCCAGCAGCCAGGGACTATCTGGGTCACCCCTCCACTTT.

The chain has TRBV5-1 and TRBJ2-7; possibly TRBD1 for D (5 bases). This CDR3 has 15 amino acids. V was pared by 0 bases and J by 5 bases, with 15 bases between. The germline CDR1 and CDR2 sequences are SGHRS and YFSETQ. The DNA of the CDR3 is TGCGCCAGCAGCTTGGCCGATGGGGCACACCACGAGCAGTACTTC. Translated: CASSLADGAHHEQYF.

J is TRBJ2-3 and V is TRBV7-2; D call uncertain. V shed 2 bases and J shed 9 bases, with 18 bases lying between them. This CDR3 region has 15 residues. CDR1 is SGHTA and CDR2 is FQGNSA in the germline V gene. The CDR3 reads CASSLNAGLPKTQYF. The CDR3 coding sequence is TGTGCCAGCAGCTTAAACGCCGGGTTACCCAAGACGCAGTATTTT.

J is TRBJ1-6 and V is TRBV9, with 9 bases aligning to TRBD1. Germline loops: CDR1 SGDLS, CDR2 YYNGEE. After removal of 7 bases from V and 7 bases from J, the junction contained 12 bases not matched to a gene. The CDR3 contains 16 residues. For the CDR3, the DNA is TGTGCCAGCCCCCTGCCCCGGACAGGGGAAAATTCACCCCTCCACTTT. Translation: CASPLPRTGENSPLHF.

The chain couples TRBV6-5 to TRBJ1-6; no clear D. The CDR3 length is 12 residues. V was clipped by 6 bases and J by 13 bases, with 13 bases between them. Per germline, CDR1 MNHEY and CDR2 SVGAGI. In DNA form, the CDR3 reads TGTGCCAGCAGCTCCGGCGGGGTGCCCCTCCACTTT. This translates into CASSSGGVPLHF.

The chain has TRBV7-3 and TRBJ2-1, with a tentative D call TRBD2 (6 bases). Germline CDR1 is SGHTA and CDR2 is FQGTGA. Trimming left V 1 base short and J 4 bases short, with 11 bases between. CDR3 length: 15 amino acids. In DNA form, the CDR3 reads TGTGCCAGCAGCTTAATGGCGGGAAAATACAATGAGCAGTTCTTC. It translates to CASSLMAGKYNEQFF.

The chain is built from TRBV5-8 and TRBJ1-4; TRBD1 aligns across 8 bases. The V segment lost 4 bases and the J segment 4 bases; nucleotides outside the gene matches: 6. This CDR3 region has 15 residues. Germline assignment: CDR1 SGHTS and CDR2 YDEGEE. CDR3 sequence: CASSRRTGYNEKLFF. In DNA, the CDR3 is TGTGCCAGCAGCCGCCGGACAGGGTATAATGAAAAACTGTTTTTT. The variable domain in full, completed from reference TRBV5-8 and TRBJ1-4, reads EAGVTQSPTHLIKTRGQQATLRCSPISGHTSVYWYQQALGLGLQFLLWYDEGEERNRGNFPPRFSGRQFPNYSSELNVNALELEDSALYLCASSRRTGYNEKLFFGSGTQLSVL.

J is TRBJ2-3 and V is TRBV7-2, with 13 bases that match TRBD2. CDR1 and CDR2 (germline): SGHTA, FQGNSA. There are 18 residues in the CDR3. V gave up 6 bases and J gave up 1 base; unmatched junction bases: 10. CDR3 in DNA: TGTGCCAGCAGAAAAACTAGCGGGAGGGCCGGAGGCACAGATACGCAGTATTTT. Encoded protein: CASRKTSGRAGGTDTQYF. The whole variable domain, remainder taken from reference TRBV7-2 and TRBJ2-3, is GAGVSQSPSNKVTEKGKDVELRCDPISGHTALYWYRQSLGQGLEFLIYFQGNSAPDKSGLPSDRFSAERTGGSVSTLTIQRTQQEDSAVYLCASRKTSGRAGGTDTQYFGPGTRLTVL.

The CDR3 DNA reads as TGTGCCTGGAGTACGGGACTCCAATACGAGCAGTACTTC. It translates to CAWSTGLQYEQYF. This chain connects TRBV30 to TRBJ2-7; possibly TRBD2 for D (6 bases). V was trimmed by 2 bases and J by 4 bases, leaving 12 bases between them. Germline V gives CDR1 GTSNPN, CDR2 SVGIG (reference sequence). The CDR3 is 13 residues long.

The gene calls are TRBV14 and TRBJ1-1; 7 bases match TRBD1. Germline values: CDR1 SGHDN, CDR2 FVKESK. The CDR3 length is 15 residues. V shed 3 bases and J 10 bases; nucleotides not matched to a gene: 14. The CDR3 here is CASSHALGTGVGAFF. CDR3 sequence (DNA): TGTGCCAGCAGCCACGCCTTGGGTACAGGGGTGGGAGCTTTCTTT. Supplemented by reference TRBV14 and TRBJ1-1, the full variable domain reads EAGVTQFPSHSVIEKGQTVTLRCDPISGHDNLYWYRRVMGKEIKFLLHFVKESKQDESGMPNNRFLAERTGGTYSTLKVQPAELEDSGVYFCASSHALGTGVGAFFGQGTRLTVV.